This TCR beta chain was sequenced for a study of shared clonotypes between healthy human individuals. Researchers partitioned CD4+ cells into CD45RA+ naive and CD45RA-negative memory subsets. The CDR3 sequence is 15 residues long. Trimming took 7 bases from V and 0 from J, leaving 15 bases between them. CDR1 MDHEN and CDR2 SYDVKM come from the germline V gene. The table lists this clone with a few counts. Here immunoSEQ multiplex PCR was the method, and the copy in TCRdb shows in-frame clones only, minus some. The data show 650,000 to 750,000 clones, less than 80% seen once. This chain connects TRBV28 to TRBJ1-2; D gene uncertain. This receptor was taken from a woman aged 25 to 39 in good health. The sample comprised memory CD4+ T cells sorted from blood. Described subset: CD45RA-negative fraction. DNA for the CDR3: TGTGCCAGCACCCTCCCAGGTCCCGCTAACTATGGCTACACCTTC. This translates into CASTLPGPANYGYTF.